A single sample is the source of the 15 T cell receptor beta chains below, sequenced in a study of T cells in Graves' hyperthyroidism and ophthalmopathy (dated by TCRdb to between 2019 and 2020). The method behind the library was multiplex PCR. The sequencing machine was an Illumina HiSeq 2000. TCR beta CDR3 regions were amplified from RNA transcripts. The TCR CDR3 was subjected to a first round of RT-PCR using the HTBI primer set and the Qiagen OneStep RT-PCR kit. In TCRdb, the public reads were trimmed at Q25 with fastp and aligned with MiXCR, with productive beta chains retained. Each record represents a unique CDR3 protein, reported with the most common genes and DNA among its rows. The sample table lists a few hundred thousand distinct CDR3 sequences, 25% of them with a count of one. The top ten clonotypes cover more than 60% of the sample. Sequenced sample: blood. The receptor source for this set is a man aged 45-65 years with Graves' hyperthyroidism.

Only a few counts were recorded for this clonotype. The J gene is TRBJ2-1, the V gene TRBV4-1; the D is unclear. The germline V gene encodes CDR1 MGHRA and CDR2 YSYEKL. Trimming took 0 bases from V and 6 from J, leaving 9 bases between them. The CDR3 contains 14 residues. Here the CDR3 reads CASSQDAAFNEQFF. The CDR3, as DNA: TGCGCCAGCAGCCAAGATGCGGCTTTCAATGAGCAGTTCTTC.

In this sample, this clonotype turned up many times. This chain joins TRBV20-1 and TRBJ2-1; the match to TRBD2 covers 12 bases. Losses at the gene ends were 6 bases for V and 3 bases for J; bases not matched to a gene: 6. The CDR3 spans 15 residues. CDR1 DFQATT and CDR2 SNEGSKA come from the germline V gene (reference sequence). The CDR3 sequence is CSASTGLAGYNEQFF. Written as DNA, the CDR3 is TGCAGTGCCAGTACGGGACTAGCGGGCTACAATGAGCAGTTCTTC.

This clonotype was counted ten times or more. The chain joins TRBV7-8 to TRBJ2-7; possible D gene TRBD1, 6 bases. With 5 bases removed from V and 1 base from J, the gap between germline ends came to 12 bases. Germline values: CDR1 SGHVS, CDR2 FQNEAQ. The length of the CDR3 is 14 residues. This CDR3 reads CASSPEDSSYEQYF. Here the CDR3 DNA reads TGTGCCAGCAGCCCGGAGGACAGTTCCTACGAGCAGTACTTC.

The gene calls are TRBV2 and TRBJ1-4, with D unresolved. The V gene lost 8 bases and the J gene lost 7 bases, with 11 bases spanning the gap. The germline gives CDR1 SNHLY, CDR2 FYNNEI. The CDR3 consists of 12 residues. CDR3 sequence (DNA): TGTGCCAGCGGCCAACGTCTTGAAAAACTGTTTTTT. It specifies CASGQRLEKLFF. Filled out from reference TRBV2 and TRBJ1-4, the complete variable domain reads EPEVTQTPSHQVTQMGQEVILRCVPISNHLYFYWYRQILGQKVEFLVSFYNNEISEKSEIFDDQFSVERPDGSNFTLKIRSTKLEDSAMYFCASGQRLEKLFFGSGTQLSVL.

J is TRBJ2-5 and V is TRBV27; possible D gene TRBD2, 6 bases. Trimming stripped 6 bases from V and 1 base from J, with 15 bases between. This CDR3 region has 15 residues. CDR1 and CDR2 from the germline V gene are MNHEY and SMNVEV (reference sequence). For the CDR3, the DNA is TGTGCCAGCAGATGGGACTCTGGAGTCCAAGAGACCCAGTACTTC. It is translated as CASRWDSGVQETQYF.

A remark on this clonotype: One end of the junction fails to match germline, which may point to a read error. This chain joins TRBV3-1 and TRBJ1-3; D call uncertain. The CDR3 totals 13 residues. From germline, CDR1 is LGHDT and CDR2 YNNKEL (reference sequence). The CDR3 sequence is CAGSRRLGNTIYF. The CDR3 nucleotides read TGTGCCGGCAGCCGCAGACTGGGAAACACCATATATTTT.

This clonotype was picked up a small number of times. V usage is TRBV6-2 or TRBV6-3 and J usage is TRBJ2-1; D is unclear. The end of the DNA fits TRBJ2-7 better, so the J call may be wrong. The CDR3 has 10 residues. Germline CDR1 is MNHEY and CDR2 is SVGEGT. The CDR3 sequence: CASSYGEQYF. In nucleotides, the CDR3 is TGTGCCAGCAGTTACGGTGAGCAGTACTTC.

The genes are TRBV5-1 and TRBJ2-1; TRBD2 agrees at 9 bases. Germline V CDR1 and CDR2: SGHRS, YFSETQ. J lost 3 bases, V lost 2 bases, and 6 bases had no gene match. The CDR3 extends over 16 amino acids. CDR3 coding DNA: TGCGCCAGCAGCTTCGGAGCGGGAGGTAACTACAATGAGCAGTTCTTC. It specifies CASSFGAGGNYNEQFF.

The chain joins TRBV19 to TRBJ2-2, with 9 positions matching TRBD2. CDR1 LNHDA and CDR2 SQIVND come from the germline V gene (reference sequence). The CDR3 contains 16 residues. J lost 0 bases, V lost 3 bases, and 2 bases had no gene match. DNA for the CDR3: TGTGCCAGTAGTATGCGGGGGGGCGCGAACACCGGGGAGCTGTTTTTT. This translates into CASSMRGGANTGELFF.

The chain uses TRBV9 and TRBJ2-3, with 15 bases lining up with TRBD2. Germline CDR1 and CDR2: SGDLS and YYNGEE. The ends lost 4 bases at V and 4 bases at J; junction bases unmatched: 10. The CDR3 is 18 residues long. This chain's CDR3 is CASSPAMGTSGRSDTQYF. The CDR3 DNA is TGTGCCAGCAGCCCAGCAATGGGGACTAGCGGGAGGTCAGATACGCAGTATTTT.

This clonotype was seen only a few times. The rearrangement uses TRBV30 and TRBJ1-5; no firm D call. Germline V gene data show CDR1 as GTSNPN and CDR2 as SVGIG (reference sequence). Trimming took off 1 base at V and 3 bases at J, with 7 bases between the two ends. The CDR3 covers 13 residues. CDR3 region: CAWSGQPNQPQHF. CDR3 bases: TGTGCCTGGAGTGGGCAGCCCAATCAGCCCCAGCATTTT. Filled out from reference TRBV30 and TRBJ1-5, the complete variable domain reads SQTIHQWPATLVQPVGSPLSLECTVEGTSNPNLYWYRQAAGRGLQLLFYSVGIGQISSEVPQNLSASRPQDRQFILSSKKLLLSDSGFYLCAWSGQPNQPQHFGDGTRLSIL.

V usage is TRBV15 and J usage is TRBJ1-5, with D perhaps TRBD1 (5 bases). This CDR3 contains 16 residues. CDR1 is LNHNV, CDR2 YYDKDF, per germline (reference sequence). V lost 0 bases, J lost 3 bases, and 12 bases lay in between. CDR3 nucleotide sequence: TGTGCCACCAGCAGAGATCCGGGGCAGATCAATCAGCCCCAGCATTTT. It encodes CATSRDPGQINQPQHF.

The chain carries TRBV5-1 and TRBJ2-5; D is possibly TRBD1 or TRBD2 (5 bases each). In germline, CDR1 is SGHRS, CDR2 YFSETQ. This CDR3 comprises 15 residues. Between the trimmed V and J ends, which lost 0 bases and 5 bases, there was a span of 14 bases. The CDR3 protein is CASSLDGDEGETQYF. The CDR3 coding sequence is TGCGCCAGCAGCTTGGATGGTGACGAGGGGGAGACCCAGTACTTC.

This clonotype was recorded a few times. The chain carries TRBV9 and TRBJ2-1; 14 bases align to TRBD2. The germline CDR1 and CDR2 sequences are SGDLS and YYNGEE. V shed 4 bases, J shed 11 bases, and the junction held 8 bases outside the gene matches. The CDR3 is 15 residues long. CDR3 nucleotides: TGTGCCAGCAGCTTGGGGACTAGCGGGGGAGACCAGCAGTTCTTC. It yields the protein CASSLGTSGGDQQFF. Looking up the rest from reference TRBV9 and TRBJ2-1 gives the full variable domain: DSGVTQTPKHLITATGQRVTLRCSPRSGDLSVYWYQQSLDQGLQFLIQYYNGEERAKGNILERFSAQQFPDLHSELNLSSLELGDSALYFCASSLGTSGGDQQFFGPGTRLTVL.

This clonotype was observed at least ten times. The chain uses TRBV3-1 and TRBJ1-1; 8 nucleotides agree with TRBD1. This CDR3 comprises 15 residues. CDR1 is LGHDT and CDR2 is YNNKEL in the germline V gene (reference sequence). V lost 1 base to trimming and J lost 9 bases; unmatched junction nucleotides: 10. The CDR3: CASSQGTGTGGKAFF. As DNA, the CDR3 is TGTGCCAGCAGCCAAGGGACCGGGACAGGTGGTAAAGCTTTCTTT.